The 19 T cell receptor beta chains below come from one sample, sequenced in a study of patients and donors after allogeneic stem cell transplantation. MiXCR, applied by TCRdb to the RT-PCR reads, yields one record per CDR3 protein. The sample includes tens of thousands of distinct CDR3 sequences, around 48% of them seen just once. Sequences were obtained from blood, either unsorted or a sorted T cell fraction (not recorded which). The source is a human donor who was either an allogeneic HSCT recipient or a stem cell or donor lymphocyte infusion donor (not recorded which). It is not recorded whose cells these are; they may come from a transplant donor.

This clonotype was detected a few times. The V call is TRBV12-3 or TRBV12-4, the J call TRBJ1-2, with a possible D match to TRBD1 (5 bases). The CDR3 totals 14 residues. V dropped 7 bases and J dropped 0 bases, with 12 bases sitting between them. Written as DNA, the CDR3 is TGTGCCAGCACGCTGGGAGGGGCTAACTATGGCTACACCTTC. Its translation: CASTLGGANYGYTF.

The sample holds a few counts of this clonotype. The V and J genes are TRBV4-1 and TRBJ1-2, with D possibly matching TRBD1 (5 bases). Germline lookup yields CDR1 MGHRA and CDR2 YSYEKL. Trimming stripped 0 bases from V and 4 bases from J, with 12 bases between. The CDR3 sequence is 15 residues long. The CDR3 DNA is TGCGCCAGCAGCCAAGATTGGGACGGCGTCTATGGCTACACCTTC. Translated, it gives CASSQDWDGVYGYTF.

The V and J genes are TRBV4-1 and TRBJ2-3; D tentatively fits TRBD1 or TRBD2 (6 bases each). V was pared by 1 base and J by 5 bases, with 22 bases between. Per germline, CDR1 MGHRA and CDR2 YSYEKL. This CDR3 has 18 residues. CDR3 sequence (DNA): TGCGCCAGCAGCCAAGGGGTACAAGGGGGGCGCAGCGGAGATACGCAGTATTTT. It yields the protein CASSQGVQGGRSGDTQYF.

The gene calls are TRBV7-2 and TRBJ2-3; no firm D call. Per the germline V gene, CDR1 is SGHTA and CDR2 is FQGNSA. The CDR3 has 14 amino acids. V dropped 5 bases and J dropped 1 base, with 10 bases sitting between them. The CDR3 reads CASSETARTDTQYF. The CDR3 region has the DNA TGTGCCAGCAGCGAGACTGCACGCACAGATACGCAGTATTTT.

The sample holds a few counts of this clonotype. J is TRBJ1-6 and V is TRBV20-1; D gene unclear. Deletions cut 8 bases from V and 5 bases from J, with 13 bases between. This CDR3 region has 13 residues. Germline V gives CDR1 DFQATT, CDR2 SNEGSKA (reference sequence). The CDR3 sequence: CSTRTRDNSPLHF. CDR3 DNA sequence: TGCAGTACTCGAACGAGGGATAATTCACCCCTCCACTTT.

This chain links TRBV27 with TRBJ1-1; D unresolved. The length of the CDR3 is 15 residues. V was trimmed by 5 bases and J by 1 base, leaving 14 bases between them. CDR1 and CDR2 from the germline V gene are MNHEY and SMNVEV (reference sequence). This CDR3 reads CASSPDPRGNTEAFF. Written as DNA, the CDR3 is TGTGCCAGCAGTCCGGACCCCCGGGGGAACACTGAAGCTTTCTTT.

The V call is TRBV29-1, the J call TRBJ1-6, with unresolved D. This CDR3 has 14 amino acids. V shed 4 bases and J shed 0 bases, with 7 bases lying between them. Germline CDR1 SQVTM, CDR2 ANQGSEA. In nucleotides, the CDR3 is TGCAGCGTTGCAGAAAGCTCCTATAATTCACCCCTCCACTTT. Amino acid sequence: CSVAESSYNSPLHF.

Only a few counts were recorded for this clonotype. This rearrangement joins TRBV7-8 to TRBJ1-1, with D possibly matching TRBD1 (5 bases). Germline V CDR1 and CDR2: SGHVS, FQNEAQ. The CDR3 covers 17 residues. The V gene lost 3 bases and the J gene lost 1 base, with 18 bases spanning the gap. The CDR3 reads CASSFFLKGARNTEAFF. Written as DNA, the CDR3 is TGTGCCAGCAGCTTTTTTCTGAAAGGGGCGCGGAACACTGAAGCTTTCTTT. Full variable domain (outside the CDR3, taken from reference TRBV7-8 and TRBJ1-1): GAGVSQSPRYKVAKRGQDVALRCDPISGHVSLFWYQQALGQGPEFLTYFQNEAQLDKSGLPSDRFFAERPEGSVSTLKIQRTQQEDSAVYLCASSFFLKGARNTEAFFGQGTRLTVV.

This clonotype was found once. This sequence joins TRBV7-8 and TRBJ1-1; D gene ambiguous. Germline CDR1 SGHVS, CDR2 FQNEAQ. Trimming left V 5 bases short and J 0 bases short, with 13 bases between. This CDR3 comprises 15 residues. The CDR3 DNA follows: TGTGCCAGCAGCCCTCAAGGACTATTGAACACTGAAGCTTTCTTT. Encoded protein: CASSPQGLLNTEAFF.

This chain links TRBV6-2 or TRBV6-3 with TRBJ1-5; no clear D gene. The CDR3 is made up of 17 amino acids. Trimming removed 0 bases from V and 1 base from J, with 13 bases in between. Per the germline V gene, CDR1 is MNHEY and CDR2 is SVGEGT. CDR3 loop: CASSYSRRFKSNQPQHF. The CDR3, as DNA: TGTGCCAGCAGTTACTCGCGACGATTCAAAAGCAATCAGCCCCAGCATTTT.

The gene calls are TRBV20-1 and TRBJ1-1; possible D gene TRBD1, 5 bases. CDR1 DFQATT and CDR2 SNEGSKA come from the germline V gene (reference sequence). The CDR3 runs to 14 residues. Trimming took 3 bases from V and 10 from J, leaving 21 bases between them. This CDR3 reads CSASWLGPVLGAFF. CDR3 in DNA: TGCAGTGCTAGCTGGTTGGGGCCCGTGTTGGGAGCTTTCTTT.

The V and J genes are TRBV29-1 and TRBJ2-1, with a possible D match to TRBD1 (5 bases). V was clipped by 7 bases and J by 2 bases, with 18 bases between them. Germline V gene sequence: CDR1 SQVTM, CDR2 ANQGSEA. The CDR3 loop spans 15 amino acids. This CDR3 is CSAQAAPLTYNEQFF. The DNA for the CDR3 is TGCAGCGCACAGGCTGCCCCCCTGACCTACAATGAGCAGTTCTTC.

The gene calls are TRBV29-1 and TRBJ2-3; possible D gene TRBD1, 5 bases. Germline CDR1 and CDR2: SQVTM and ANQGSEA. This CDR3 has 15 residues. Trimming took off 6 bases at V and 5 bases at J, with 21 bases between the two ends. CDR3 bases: TGCAGCGTCACCCACCCGCAGGGAATGCTAGATACGCAGTATTTT. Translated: CSVTHPQGMLDTQYF.

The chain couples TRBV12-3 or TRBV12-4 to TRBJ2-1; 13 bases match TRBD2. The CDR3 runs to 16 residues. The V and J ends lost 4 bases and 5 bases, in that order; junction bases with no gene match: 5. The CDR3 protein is CASSSGLAGVNNEQFF. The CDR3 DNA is TGTGCCAGCAGTTCAGGACTAGCGGGAGTTAACAATGAGCAGTTCTTC.

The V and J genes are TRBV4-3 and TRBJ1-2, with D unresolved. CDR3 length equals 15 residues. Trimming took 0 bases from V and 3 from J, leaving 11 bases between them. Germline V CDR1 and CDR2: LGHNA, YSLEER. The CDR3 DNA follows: TGCGCCAGCAGCCAAGATAACAGTTTGGACTATGGCTACACCTTC. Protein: CASSQDNSLDYGYTF.

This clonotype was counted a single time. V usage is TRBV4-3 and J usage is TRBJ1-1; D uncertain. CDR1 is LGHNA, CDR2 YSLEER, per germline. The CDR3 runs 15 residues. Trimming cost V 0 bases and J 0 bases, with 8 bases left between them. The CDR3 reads CASSQDGVVNTEAFF. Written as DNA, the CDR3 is TGCGCCAGCAGCCAAGACGGGGTCGTGAACACTGAAGCTTTCTTT.

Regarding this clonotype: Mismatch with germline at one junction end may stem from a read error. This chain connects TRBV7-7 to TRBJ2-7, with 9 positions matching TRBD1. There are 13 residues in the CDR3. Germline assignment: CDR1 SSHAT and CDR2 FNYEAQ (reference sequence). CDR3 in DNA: TGTGCTAGCAGCTTAGACAGGGGGTACGAGCAGTACTTC. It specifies CASSLDRGYEQYF.

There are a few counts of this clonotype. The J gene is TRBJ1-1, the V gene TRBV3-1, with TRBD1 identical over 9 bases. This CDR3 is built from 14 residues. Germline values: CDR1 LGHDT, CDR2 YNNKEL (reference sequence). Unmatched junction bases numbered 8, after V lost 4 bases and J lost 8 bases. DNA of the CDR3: TGTGCCAGCAGCCGCACAGGGGGCGCCCCGGAAGCTTTCTTT. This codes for CASSRTGGAPEAFF.

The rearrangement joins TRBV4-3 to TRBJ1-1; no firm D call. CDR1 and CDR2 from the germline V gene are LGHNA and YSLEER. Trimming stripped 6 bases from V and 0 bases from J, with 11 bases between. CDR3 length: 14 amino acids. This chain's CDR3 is CASSTLPMNTEAFF. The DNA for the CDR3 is TGCGCCAGCAGTACACTTCCCATGAACACTGAAGCTTTCTTT.